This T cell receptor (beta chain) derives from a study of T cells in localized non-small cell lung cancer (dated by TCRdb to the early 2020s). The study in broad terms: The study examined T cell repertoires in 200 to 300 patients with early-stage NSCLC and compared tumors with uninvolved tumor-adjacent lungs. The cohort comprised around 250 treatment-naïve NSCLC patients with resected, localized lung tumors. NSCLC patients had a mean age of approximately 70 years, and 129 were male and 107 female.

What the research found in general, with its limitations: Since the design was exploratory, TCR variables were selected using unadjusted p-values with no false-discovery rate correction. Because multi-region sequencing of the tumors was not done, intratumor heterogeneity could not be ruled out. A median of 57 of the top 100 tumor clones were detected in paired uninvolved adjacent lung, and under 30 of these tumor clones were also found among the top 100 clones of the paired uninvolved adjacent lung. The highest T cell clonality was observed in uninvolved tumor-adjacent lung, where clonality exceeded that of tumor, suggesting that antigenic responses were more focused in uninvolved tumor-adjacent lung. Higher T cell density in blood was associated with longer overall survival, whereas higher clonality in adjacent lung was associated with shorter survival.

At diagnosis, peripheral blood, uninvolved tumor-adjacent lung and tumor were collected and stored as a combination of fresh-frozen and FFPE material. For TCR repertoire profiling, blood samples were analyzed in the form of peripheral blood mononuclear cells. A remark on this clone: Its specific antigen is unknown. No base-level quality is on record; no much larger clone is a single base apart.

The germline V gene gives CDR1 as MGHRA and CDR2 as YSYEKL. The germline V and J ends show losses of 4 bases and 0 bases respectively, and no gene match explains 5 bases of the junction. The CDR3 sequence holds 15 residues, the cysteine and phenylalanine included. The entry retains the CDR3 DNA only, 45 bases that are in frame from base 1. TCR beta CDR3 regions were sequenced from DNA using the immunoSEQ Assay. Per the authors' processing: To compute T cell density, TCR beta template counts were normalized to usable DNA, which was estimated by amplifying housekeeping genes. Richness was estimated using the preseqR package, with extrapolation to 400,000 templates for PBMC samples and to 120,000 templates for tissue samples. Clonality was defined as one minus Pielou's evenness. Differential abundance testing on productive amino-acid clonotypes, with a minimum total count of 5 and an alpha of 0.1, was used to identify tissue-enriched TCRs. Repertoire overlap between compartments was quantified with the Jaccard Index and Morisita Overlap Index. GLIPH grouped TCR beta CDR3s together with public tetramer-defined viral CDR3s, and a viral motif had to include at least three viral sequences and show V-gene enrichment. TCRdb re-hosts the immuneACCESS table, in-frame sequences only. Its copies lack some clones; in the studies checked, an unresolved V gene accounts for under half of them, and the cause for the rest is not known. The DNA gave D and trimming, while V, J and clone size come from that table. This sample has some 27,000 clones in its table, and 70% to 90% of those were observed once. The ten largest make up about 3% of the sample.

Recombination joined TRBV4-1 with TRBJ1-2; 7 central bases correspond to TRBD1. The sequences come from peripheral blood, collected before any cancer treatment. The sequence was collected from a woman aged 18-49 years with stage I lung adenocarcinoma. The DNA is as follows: TGCGCCAGCAGCCCTCACAGGGGACCTAACTATGGCTACACCTTC. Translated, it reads CASSPHRGPNYGYTF.